Listed below are T cell receptor beta chains from one sample, sequenced in a study of T cell repertoires in cytomegalovirus infection. These TCRs are of unknown antigen specificity. Each CDR3 protein is one row after TCRdb ran MiXCR on the reads. This repertoire shows roughly 920,000 distinct CDR3 sequences, approximately 33% found once; its top ten account for roughly 13%. Sequences were derived from cultured CD8+ T cells from PBMCs, sampled from culture after CMV antigen stimulation. The origin of the receptors is a human donor in good health (CMV status not recorded). Some clones in this sample may be carry-over from other donors' samples. Both conserved end residues are part of each CDR3. D genes are given only for firm matches. Size values are once, few and many counts, or a class for expanded clones, and some rows have none.

d_call,v_call,clone_size,j_call,cdr3_nt,cdr3_aa
TRBD2,TRBV18,NA,TRBJ2-1,TGTGCCAGCTCCCAGGAAGCGGGGGCCCACAATGAGCAGTTCTTC,CASSQEAGAHNEQFF
NA,TRBV4-3,once,TRBJ2-7,TGCGCCAGCAGCCAAAGATCCGGACAGTTCTACGAGCAGTACTTC,CASSQRSGQFYEQYF
NA,TRBV11-2,NA,TRBJ2-2,TGTGCCAGCAGCTTAGATTTGGTGAACACCGGGGAGCTGTTTTTT,CASSLDLVNTGELFF
NA,TRBV27,NA,TRBJ1-6,TGTGTCAGCACCACTAGCTCCTATAATTCACCCCTCCACTTT,CVSTTSSYNSPLHF
TRBD1,TRBV9,NA,TRBJ1-2,TGTGCCAGCAGCGTTGGGGACAGGGCCCATGGCTACACCTTC,CASSVGDRAHGYTF
TRBD1,TRBV7-6,once,TRBJ1-4,TGTGCCAGCAGCCCGGATCGACAGGGACCAAATGAAAAACTGTTTTTT,CASSPDRQGPNEKLFF
NA,TRBV19,few,TRBJ1-1,TGTGCCAGTAGTATTACAGGCTACGGGAACACTGAAGCTTTCTTT,CASSITGYGNTEAFF
TRBD2,TRBV4-3,NA,TRBJ2-2,TGCGCCAGCAGCCAAGGAACTAGCGGGGGCCTCACCGGGGAGCTGTTTTTT,CASSQGTSGGLTGELFF
TRBD1,TRBV10-2,NA,TRBJ2-7,TGCGCCAGCAGTGGGACAGGGAGGACCTACGAGCAGTACTTC,CASSGTGRTYEQYF
NA,TRBV5-4,few,TRBJ2-1,TGTGCCAGCAGCTGGCGAGCAGCAGGAGAGCAGTTCTTC,CASSWRAAGEQFF
NA,TRBV12-3/TRBV12-4,NA,TRBJ1-3,TGTGCCAGCAGAATTGGAAGGCCTGGAAACACCATATATTTT,CASRIGRPGNTIYF
NA,TRBV7-3,NA,TRBJ1-4,TGTGCCAGCAGCCCCAGGAGCCTCGCAACTAATGAAAAACTGTTTTTT,CASSPRSLATNEKLFF
NA,TRBV4-3,NA,TRBJ2-4,TGCGCCAGCAGCCTCTCGCGGGGTAAAAACATTCAGTACTTC,CASSLSRGKNIQYF
NA,TRBV2,NA,TRBJ2-1,TGTGCCAGCAGTGTTGACATTAGCTCCTACAATGAGCAGTTCTTC,CASSVDISSYNEQFF
TRBD1,TRBV15,NA,TRBJ1-5,TGTGCCACCAGCAGCAACAGGGGGAATCAGCCCCAGCATTTT,CATSSNRGNQPQHF
TRBD1,TRBV7-3,NA,TRBJ2-1,TGTGCCAGCAGCCCGCCGGGGACAGGAGTTGAGCAGTTCTTC,CASSPPGTGVEQFF
NA,TRBV6-5,NA,TRBJ1-6,TGTGCCAGCAGTTACTCGGGCGGGGGCGATTCACCCCTCCACTTT,CASSYSGGGDSPLHF
NA,TRBV24-1,NA,TRBJ2-1,TGTGCCACCAGTGAGTTAGGCTCCTACAATGAGCAGTTCTTC,CATSELGSYNEQFF
NA,TRBV2,few,TRBJ2-4,TGTGCCAGCAGTGTTTCCCGGGCAGCTCCTGACATTCAGTACTTC,CASSVSRAAPDIQYF
TRBD2,TRBV19,NA,TRBJ2-1,TGTGCCAGTAGTATCGTTCTAGCGGGTCTTAATGAGCAGTTCTTC,CASSIVLAGLNEQFF
TRBD2,TRBV6-2/TRBV6-3,NA,TRBJ2-1,TGTGCCAGCATCCTAGCGGGGGGTTACAATGAGCAGTTCTTC,CASILAGGYNEQFF
NA,TRBV6-8,NA,TRBJ1-5,TGTGCCAGCAGTCCCCTGGCGGGTAGCAATCAGCCCCAGCATTTT,CASSPLAGSNQPQHF
TRBD1,TRBV19,few,TRBJ2-7,TGTGCCAGTAGCCCTTTATGGGACAGGGAATCCTACGAGCAGTACTTC,CASSPLWDRESYEQYF
TRBD1,TRBV7-8,many,TRBJ1-1,TGTGCCAGCAGCCCCGGATCACAGGGGCTGAACACTGAAGCTTTCTTT,CASSPGSQGLNTEAFF
TRBD2,TRBV6-2/TRBV6-3,few,TRBJ2-3,TGTGCCAGCAGCTGGAGCGGGGGGGCCGGAGATACGCAGTATTTT,CASSWSGGAGDTQYF
NA,TRBV6-1,NA,TRBJ1-4,TGTGCCAGCAGTGAAGATGACAGGCCGGGGGAAAAACTGTTTTTT,CASSEDDRPGEKLFF
TRBD1,TRBV7-8,many,TRBJ2-1,TGTGCCAGCGGGGACAGGTATTACAATGAGCAGTTCTTC,CASGDRYYNEQFF
NA,TRBV5-4,NA,TRBJ2-3,TGTGCCAGCAGCTACTTGGGGGACTCCACAGATACGCAGTATTTT,CASSYLGDSTDTQYF
TRBD2,TRBV7-2,NA,TRBJ2-2,TGTGCCAGCAGCTTCTCGGCGGGGGGGCGAACCGGGGAGCTGTTTTTT,CASSFSAGGRTGELFF
NA,TRBV7-6,NA,TRBJ1-1,TGTGCCAGCAGCTCCGAGTGGATGAACACTGAAGCTTTCTTT,CASSSEWMNTEAFF
TRBD1,TRBV7-6,many,TRBJ1-1,TGTGCCAGCAGCTTTGGACAGGGCTGGAACACTGAAGCTTTCTTT,CASSFGQGWNTEAFF
TRBD1,TRBV7-8,many,TRBJ1-6,TGTGCCAGCAGCGCCGGGACAGGGGGTTCACCCCTCCACTTT,CASSAGTGGSPLHF
NA,TRBV20-1,NA,TRBJ2-1,TGCAGTGCTAGAGATCCCGGGGGACTCAAGTCCTACAATGAGCAGTTCTTC,CSARDPGGLKSYNEQFF
TRBD1,TRBV12-3/TRBV12-4,NA,TRBJ1-1,TGTGCCAGCAGTCCCGGGACAGTTTGGAACACTGAAGCTTTCTTT,CASSPGTVWNTEAFF
NA,TRBV7-7,many,TRBJ2-3,TGTGCTAGCAGTAGGACAGCGGGATCAGATACGCAGTATTTT,CASSRTAGSDTQYF
NA,TRBV15,NA,TRBJ1-2,TGTGCCACCAGCCCCACATGGGTGGCCGGTGGCTACACCTTC,CATSPTWVAGGYTF
NA,TRBV12-3/TRBV12-4,NA,TRBJ2-3,TGTGCCAGCAGCCCCGCTAGTAGTTCTACGCAGTATTTT,CASSPASSSTQYF
NA,TRBV19,NA,TRBJ1-5,TGTGCCAGTAGTCCCCAAGGGGGGAGCAATCAGCCCCAGCATTTT,CASSPQGGSNQPQHF
TRBD2,TRBV12-3/TRBV12-4,NA,TRBJ2-3,TGTGCCAGCAGTTCTAGCGGGGACACAGATACGCAGTATTTT,CASSSSGDTDTQYF
NA,TRBV7-8,NA,TRBJ1-2,TGTGCCAGCAGCTCTGCCGGGACGGACTTATATGGCTACACCTTC,CASSSAGTDLYGYTF
NA,TRBV7-8,NA,TRBJ2-1,TGTGCCAGCAGCTTGGAGGGACATCACCGGAGGACGAGCTCCTACAATGAGCAGTTCTTC,CASSLEGHHRRTSSYNEQFF
NA,TRBV6-2/TRBV6-3,few,TRBJ1-3,TGTGCCAGCGCGACTGGAAACACCATATATTTT,CASATGNTIYF
NA,TRBV6-6,few,TRBJ2-3,TGTGCCAGCAGTACCCGGGGCCACCCCGCTACGCAGTATTTT,CASSTRGHPATQYF
TRBD2,TRBV12-3/TRBV12-4,few,TRBJ2-3,TGTGCCAGCAGTTTTTGGACTAGCGGGGGGGTTAGCACAGATACGCAGTATTTT,CASSFWTSGGVSTDTQYF
NA,TRBV7-6,few,TRBJ1-3,TGTGCCAGCAGCCCCAAAGCTGGAAACACCATATATTTT,CASSPKAGNTIYF
NA,TRBV27,NA,TRBJ1-4,TGTGCCAGCAGTTATACAGGGCCTCAGGAAAAACTGTTTTTT,CASSYTGPQEKLFF
TRBD2,TRBV4-1,NA,TRBJ2-1,TGCGCCAGCAGCCAAGACCTACTAGCGGGGGCCCAGACGATTCACGATGAGCAGTTCTTC,CASSQDLLAGAQTIHDEQFF
TRBD1,TRBV7-9,few,TRBJ2-5,TGTGCCAGCAGCTTGGACAGGGGTTTC,CASSLDRGF